The 27 T cell receptor beta chains reported below all come from one sample, sequenced in a study of OX40 agonist ivuxolimab in advanced cancers. Using immunoSEQ multiplex PCR, the repertoire was profiled, and TCRdb retains in-frame clones only, with some absent. Among about 32,000 clones listed, about 83% were seen once. Here the sequenced sample was CD4+ or CD8+ T cells sorted from blood, taken in a trial of the OX40 agonist ivuxolimab. The receptors originated from an adult with an advanced solid tumor such as melanoma, head and neck, liver or kidney cancer.

The chain carries TRBV7-6 and TRBJ2-1; 9 positions agree with TRBD2. Looked up from germline, CDR1 is SGHVS and CDR2 is FNYEAQ. J was trimmed by 0 bases and V by 2 bases; bases with no gene match: 5. This CDR3 region has 17 residues. The CDR3 DNA follows: TGTGCCAGCAGCTTAAAGGTGGGACTAGCCTCCTACAATGAGCAGTTCTTC. It is translated as CASSLKVGLASYNEQFF.

A word on this clone: A much larger clone lies a single base off, so this may be a read error. The chain carries TRBV6-6 and TRBJ2-7, with D unresolved. V lost 0 bases, J lost 6 bases, and 9 bases lay in between. This CDR3 is 13 amino acids long. Germline CDR1 is MNHNY and CDR2 is SVGAGI (reference sequence). The CDR3 is CASSYSARAEQYF. The CDR3 DNA reads TGTGCCAGCAGTTACTCGGCTAGGGCCGAGCAGTACTTC.

The chain combines TRBV10-2 with TRBJ2-2; D is unresolved. CDR3 length: 16 residues. The germline CDR1 and CDR2 sequences are WSHSY and SAAADI. The V end lost 1 base, the J end lost 0 bases, and 9 bases lay between the germline ends. The CDR3 DNA sequence: TGCGCCAGCAGTGAGTGGGCCAGCCCGAACACCGGGGAGCTGTTTTTT. It encodes CASSEWASPNTGELFF.

The gene calls are TRBV11-2 and TRBJ2-5; 7 bases fit TRBD2. Germline lookup yields CDR1 SGHAT and CDR2 FQNNGV. J was trimmed by 1 base and V by 1 base; bases with no gene match: 3. The CDR3 has 15 amino acids. CDR3 sequence reads: CASSLAGGLQETQYF. The CDR3 nucleotides read TGTGCCAGCAGCTTAGCGGGAGGTCTCCAAGAGACCCAGTACTTC.

The gene calls are TRBV29-1 and TRBJ2-7; possible D gene TRBD1, 6 bases. CDR1 SQVTM and CDR2 ANQGSEA come from the germline V gene. V was pared by 5 bases and J by 0 bases, with 17 bases between. The CDR3 runs to 15 residues. The CDR3 DNA sequence: TGCAGCGTTTTAACCCGGGACACTGCCTCCTACGAGCAGTACTTC. Amino acid sequence: CSVLTRDTASYEQYF.

The chain uses TRBV27 and TRBJ2-2; D unresolved. V gave up 2 bases and J gave up 7 bases, with 11 bases separating them. The CDR3 is 14 residues long. The germline gives CDR1 MNHEY, CDR2 SMNVEV (reference sequence). Written as DNA, the CDR3 is TGTGCCAGCAGTTTAAGGACCTCTTACGGGGAGCTGTTTTTT. This gives the protein CASSLRTSYGELFF.

The chain has TRBV29-1 and TRBJ2-1; possibly TRBD2 for D (5 bases). With 5 bases removed from V and 10 bases from J, the gap between germline ends came to 15 bases. This CDR3 spans 12 amino acids. Germline values: CDR1 SQVTM, CDR2 ANQGSEA. CDR3 DNA: TGCAGCGTTTTACCGGGGAGCAGAGAGCAGTTCTTC. Translating gives CSVLPGSREQFF.

V gene TRBV7-9 combines with J gene TRBJ1-3; the D gene is possibly TRBD1 (5 bases). The ends were cut back, 8 bases at V and 2 bases at J, with 7 bases in the middle. The length of the CDR3 is 12 residues. CDR1 and CDR2 from the germline V gene are SEHNR and FQNEAQ (reference sequence). CDR3 in amino acids: CASQGAGNTIYF. The CDR3 bases are TGTGCCAGCCAGGGAGCTGGAAACACCATATATTTT.

The chain employs TRBV27 and TRBJ2-7; D not certain. Germline CDR1 and CDR2: MNHEY and SMNVEV (reference sequence). V shed 2 bases and J shed 3 bases, with 2 bases lying between them. The length of the CDR3 is 11 residues. The CDR3 is CASSLGYEQYF. Written as DNA, the CDR3 is TGTGCCAGCAGTTTAGGCTACGAGCAGTACTTC.

CDR3 nucleotide sequence: TGTGCCAGCAGCTTTGGGACTGAAGGAAACACCATATATTTT. Translation gives CASSFGTEGNTIYF. The V call is TRBV7-9, the J call TRBJ1-3; a weak D match, TRBD1 (5 bases). The CDR3 sequence is 14 residues long. Trimming took off 3 bases at V and 4 bases at J, with 10 bases between the two ends. Germline V lookup: CDR1 SEHNR, CDR2 FQNEAQ (reference sequence).

This sequence joins TRBV9 and TRBJ1-4; possible D gene TRBD1, 5 bases. Trimming shortened V by 3 bases and J by 7 bases, and 10 bases separated the two germline ends. There are 13 residues in the CDR3. Germline V gene lookup returns CDR1 SGDLS and CDR2 YYNGEE. The CDR3 loop reads CASSGRGGEKLFF. As DNA, the CDR3 is TGTGCCAGCAGCGGTCGGGGGGGTGAAAAACTGTTTTTT. The full variable domain, rest sourced from reference TRBV9 and TRBJ1-4, is DSGVTQTPKHLITATGQRVTLRCSPRSGDLSVYWYQQSLDQGLQFLIQYYNGEERAKGNILERFSAQQFPDLHSELNLSSLELGDSALYFCASSGRGGEKLFFGSGTQLSVL.

The J gene is TRBJ2-7, the V gene TRBV27; D not certain. Germline V gene data show CDR1 as MNHEY and CDR2 as SMNVEV (reference sequence). This CDR3 region has 14 residues. The V end was cut by 4 bases, the J end by 0 bases, with 10 bases between. This chain's CDR3 is CASSSSSSSYEQYF. CDR3 sequence (DNA): TGTGCCAGCAGTTCTTCCTCTAGCTCCTACGAGCAGTACTTC.

J is TRBJ1-1 and V is TRBV6-5; D remains unclear. Germline loops: CDR1 MNHEY, CDR2 SVGAGI. CDR3 length: 14 residues. V gave up 4 bases and J gave up 3 bases, with 12 bases separating them. The CDR3 DNA sequence: TGTGCCAGCAGTTCCATAGTTGGGGACACTGAAGCTTTCTTT. The encoded protein is CASSSIVGDTEAFF.

The chain is built from TRBV7-6 and TRBJ2-7, with 9 bases aligning to TRBD2. The junction had 6 bases not matched to a gene; V was cut back by 5 bases and J by 1 base. From germline, CDR1 is SGHVS and CDR2 FNYEAQ. CDR3 size: 15 residues. The CDR3 DNA reads as TGTGCCAGCAGCCCATTTAGCGGGAGTTCCTACGAGCAGTACTTC. As protein: CASSPFSGSSYEQYF.

This rearrangement joins TRBV19 to TRBJ1-1, with TRBD1 as a possible D gene (6 bases). CDR3 length: 13 residues. The germline V and J ends were trimmed by 5 bases and 3 bases, with 10 bases remaining between them. The germline V gene has CDR1 LNHDA and CDR2 SQIVND (reference sequence). CDR3 in amino acids: CASSPDSYTEAFF. In DNA, the CDR3 is TGTGCCAGTAGTCCGGACAGTTACACTGAAGCTTTCTTT.

V gene TRBV19 combines with J gene TRBJ2-2; no clear D. Between the trimmed V and J ends, which lost 10 bases and 5 bases, there was a span of 17 bases. CDR3 length: 14 residues. Germline CDR1 and CDR2: LNHDA and SQIVND (reference sequence). The CDR3 DNA reads TGTGCCACAAAGTGGGCAGTTTCAACCGGGGAGCTGTTTTTT. Protein: CATKWAVSTGELFF.

V usage is TRBV7-6 and J usage is TRBJ1-1, with D possibly matching TRBD1 (6 bases). Germline values: CDR1 SGHVS, CDR2 FNYEAQ. This CDR3 is 16 amino acids long. The germline V and J ends were trimmed by 0 bases and 4 bases, with 15 bases remaining between them. CDR3 bases: TGTGCCAGCAGCTTAGCGCTGGGAGGGGGGGCCACTGAAGCTTTCTTT. Protein: CASSLALGGGATEAFF.

V gene TRBV4-1 combines with J gene TRBJ1-6; 10 positions agree with TRBD1. CDR3 length equals 15 residues. CDR1 is MGHRA and CDR2 is YSYEKL in the germline V gene. J was trimmed by 10 bases and V by 1 base; bases with no gene match: 4. The CDR3 region is CASSQGTGGESPLHF. As DNA, the CDR3 is TGCGCCAGCAGCCAAGGGACAGGGGGAGAATCACCCCTCCACTTT.

The rearrangement joins TRBV4-1 to TRBJ2-3, with TRBD2 matching 11 bases. V gave up 1 base and J gave up 5 bases; unmatched junction bases: 5. The germline V gene encodes CDR1 MGHRA and CDR2 YSYEKL. The length of the CDR3 is 16 residues. The CDR3 loop is CASSQGGLAAGDTQYF. The CDR3 DNA follows: TGCGCCAGCAGCCAAGGGGGACTAGCGGCCGGAGATACGCAGTATTTT.

CDR3 DNA sequence: TGTGCCAGCAGCCCGGACAGGGGAGAACCCTACGAGCAGTACTTC. It is translated as CASSPDRGEPYEQYF. This sequence joins TRBV7-8 and TRBJ2-7; 9 positions agree with TRBD1. J was trimmed by 2 bases and V by 5 bases; bases with no gene match: 7. Per the germline V gene, CDR1 is SGHVS and CDR2 is FQNEAQ. The CDR3 spans 15 residues. Full variable domain (missing parts from reference TRBV7-8 and TRBJ2-7): GAGVSQSPRYKVAKRGQDVALRCDPISGHVSLFWYQQALGQGPEFLTYFQNEAQLDKSGLPSDRFFAERPEGSVSTLKIQRTQQEDSAVYLCASSPDRGEPYEQYFGPGTRLTVT.

This chain connects TRBV28 to TRBJ2-7; D may match TRBD1 or TRBD2 (6 bases each). Per germline, CDR1 MDHEN and CDR2 SYDVKM. The V and J ends lost 5 bases and 2 bases respectively, with 19 bases between them. The length of the CDR3 is 16 residues. Here the CDR3 DNA reads TGTGCCAGCAGTAAACCCCGGGGGCAGGGCGCCTACGAGCAGTACTTC. Its protein is CASSKPRGQGAYEQYF.

Only one count was recorded for this clone. This sequence joins TRBV7-3 and TRBJ2-1; D is unresolved. Trimming removed 0 bases at V and 0 bases at J, with 6 bases between. Germline assignment: CDR1 SGHTA and CDR2 FQGTGA. The CDR3 totals 15 residues. The CDR3 loop reads CASSLTTTSYNEQFF. The DNA for the CDR3 is TGTGCCAGCAGCTTAACAACTACCTCCTACAATGAGCAGTTCTTC.

The chain has TRBV5-6 and TRBJ2-1; perhaps TRBD2 as D (5 bases). The CDR3 totals 17 residues. Germline V gene data show CDR1 as SGHDT and CDR2 as YYEEEE. V dropped 0 bases and J dropped 0 bases, with 13 bases sitting between them. In nucleotides, the CDR3 is TGTGCCAGCAGCTTGGAGGGAGCGTTCCTCTCCTACAATGAGCAGTTCTTC. This gives the protein CASSLEGAFLSYNEQFF.

This CDR3 is CASSPQGAKEWEKLFF. The CDR3 DNA is TGCGCCAGCAGCCCCCAGGGGGCGAAAGAATGGGAAAAACTGTTTTTT. The chain links TRBV5-1 to TRBJ1-4; 8 bases map to TRBD1. Looked up from germline, CDR1 is SGHRS and CDR2 is YFSETQ. The CDR3 runs to 16 residues. After removal of 4 bases from V and 8 bases from J, the junction contained 13 bases not matched to a gene. Looking up the rest from reference TRBV5-1 and TRBJ1-4 gives the full variable domain: KAGVTQTPRYLIKTRGQQVTLSCSPISGHRSVSWYQQTPGQGLQFLFEYFSETQRNKGNFPGRFSGRQFSNSRSEMNVSTLELGDSALYLCASSPQGAKEWEKLFFGSGTQLSVL.

In this sample, this clone turned up many times. The rearrangement uses TRBV28 and TRBJ2-1; 7 bases agree with TRBD2. CDR1 and CDR2 (germline): MDHEN, SYDVKM. J was trimmed by 6 bases and V by 7 bases; bases with no gene match: 6. The CDR3 runs to 13 residues. The CDR3 DNA reads as TGTGCCAGCACCCGCGGGAGCGGCAATGAGCAGTTCTTC. Translated, it gives CASTRGSGNEQFF. Variable domain in full (rest from reference TRBV28 and TRBJ2-1): DVKVTQSSRYLVKRTGEKVFLECVQDMDHENMFWYRQDPGLGLRLIYFSYDVKMKEKGDIPEGYSVSREKKERFSLILESASTNQTSMYLCASTRGSGNEQFFGPGTRLTVL.

This rearrangement joins TRBV9 to TRBJ2-3; TRBD2 agrees at 7 bases. The V segment lost 4 bases and the J segment 5 bases; nucleotides outside the gene matches: 7. The length of the CDR3 is 14 residues. From germline, CDR1 is SGDLS and CDR2 YYNGEE. The CDR3 loop is CASSPGLDQDTQYF. CDR3 DNA: TGTGCCAGCAGCCCAGGACTAGACCAAGATACGCAGTATTTT.

This clone came up once. V is TRBV9 and J is TRBJ1-2, with 10 positions matching TRBD1. Germline trimming cut 3 bases from V and 2 bases from J; bases unmatched to any gene: 1. Germline CDR1 SGDLS, CDR2 YYNGEE. The CDR3 contains 14 residues. The CDR3 nucleotides read TGTGCCAGCAGCGGGACAGGGGGAAACTATGGCTACACCTTC. Amino acid sequence: CASSGTGGNYGYTF.